The rows below give T cell receptor beta chains drawn from one sample of a study of CD8 T cells in Susac syndrome. TCRdb processed the immunoSEQ multiplex PCR reads anew with MiXCR; each CDR3 protein has one entry. The sample includes 200,000 to 250,000 distinct CDR3 sequences, 95% of them seen just once. Source material: CD4+ T cells from PBMCs. The receptors derive from a human donor with multiple sclerosis. Both conserved end residues are part of each CDR3. Fields, in order: J gene, V gene, D gene, clone size, CDR3 protein, CDR3 DNA. The D gene is left open where the match is weak. Only some rows state a clone size, as once, few, many or a class for expanded clones.

J: TRBJ2-1
V: TRBV5-6
D: TRBD2
size: -
CDR3: CASMGTSGYNEQFF
DNA: TGTGCCAGCATGGGGACTAGCGGTTACAATGAGCAGTTCTTC

J: TRBJ1-2
V: TRBV29-1
D: -
size: -
CDR3: CSVLGVINYGYTF
DNA: TGCAGCGTCCTGGGGGTCATTAACTATGGCTACACCTTC

J: TRBJ1-5
V: TRBV13
D: -
size: -
CDR3: CASSLYPGQPQHF
DNA: TGTGCCAGCAGCTTATACCCGGGTCAGCCCCAGCATTTT

J: TRBJ1-1
V: TRBV29-1
D: -
size: -
CDR3: CSVKTGTQNTEAFF
DNA: TGCAGCGTGAAGACCGGGACCCAGAACACTGAAGCTTTCTTT

J: TRBJ2-7
V: TRBV29-1
D: -
size: few
CDR3: CSVESAVGYEQYF
DNA: TGCAGCGTTGAATCCGCCGTGGGTTACGAGCAGTACTTC

J: TRBJ1-2
V: TRBV6-5
D: -
size: -
CDR3: CASSYVGDYGYTF
DNA: TGTGCCAGCAGTTACGTTGGGGACTATGGCTACACCTTC

J: TRBJ2-7
V: TRBV5-1
D: TRBD2
size: -
CDR3: CASSVGLAGDRLYF
DNA: TGCGCCAGCAGCGTCGGACTAGCGGGAGATAGATTGTACTTC

J: TRBJ2-4
V: TRBV12-3/TRBV12-4
D: -
size: -
CDR3: CASSLTGTPKNIQYF
DNA: TGTGCCAGCAGTTTAACTGGGACCCCCAAAAACATTCAGTACTTC

J: TRBJ1-1
V: TRBV6-5
D: -
size: -
CDR3: CASSYRNTEAFF
DNA: TGTGCCAGCAGTTACCGGAACACTGAAGCTTTCTTT

J: TRBJ2-1
V: TRBV30
D: -
size: -
CDR3: CAWTTGSSYNEQFF
DNA: TGTGCCTGGACCACTGGGAGCTCCTACAATGAGCAGTTCTTC

J: TRBJ2-1
V: TRBV20-1
D: TRBD2
size: -
CDR3: CSARRLAGYNEQFF
DNA: TGCAGTGCTCGACGACTAGCGGGGTACAATGAGCAGTTCTTC

J: TRBJ1-5
V: TRBV12-3/TRBV12-4
D: TRBD1
size: -
CDR3: CASTRGGAGQPQHF
DNA: TGTGCCAGCACAAGAGGGGGCGCGGGTCAGCCCCAGCATTTT

J: TRBJ2-3
V: TRBV20-1
D: -
size: once
CDR3: CSAVVSPDTQYF
DNA: TGCAGTGCGGTGGTATCCCCCGATACGCAGTATTTT

J: TRBJ1-3
V: TRBV4-1
D: -
size: -
CDR3: CASSHRKETNSGNTIYF
DNA: TGCGCCAGCAGCCATCGGAAGGAGACCAACTCTGGAAACACCATATATTTT

J: TRBJ2-7
V: TRBV28
D: TRBD1
size: -
CDR3: CASSSPQGLEQYF
DNA: TGTGCCAGCAGTTCACCACAGGGGCTCGAGCAGTACTTC

J: TRBJ2-3
V: TRBV6-1
D: TRBD2
size: once
CDR3: CASRAAGTSGGADTQYF
DNA: TGTGCCAGCAGAGCCGCCGGGACTAGCGGGGGGGCAGATACGCAGTATTTT

J: TRBJ1-2
V: TRBV27
D: -
size: -
CDR3: CASSLAQGYGYTF
DNA: TGTGCCAGCAGTTTAGCACAGGGTTATGGCTACACCTTC

J: TRBJ2-6
V: TRBV27
D: -
size: once
CDR3: CASTSPGSGANVLTF
DNA: TGTGCCAGCACCTCCCCGGGGTCTGGGGCCAACGTCCTGACTTTC

J: TRBJ2-5
V: TRBV2
D: TRBD2
size: -
CDR3: CASIRSSGRVETQYF
DNA: TGTGCCAGCATCCGGTCTAGCGGGAGGGTTGAGACCCAGTACTTC

J: TRBJ2-2
V: TRBV2
D: TRBD1
size: -
CDR3: CASSDLLRTGGRTGELFF
DNA: TGTGCCAGCAGTGATCTGCTCCGGACAGGGGGCAGGACCGGGGAGCTGTTTTTT

J: TRBJ2-7
V: TRBV5-6
D: -
size: once
CDR3: CASAGTPYEQYF
DNA: TGTGCCAGTGCCGGGACACCCTACGAGCAGTACTTC

J: TRBJ1-2
V: TRBV12-3/TRBV12-4
D: -
size: -
CDR3: CASSLEPDYGYTF
DNA: TGTGCCAGCAGTTTAGAGCCGGACTATGGCTACACCTTC

J: TRBJ1-1
V: TRBV14
D: -
size: -
CDR3: CASRSRDGGTEAFF
DNA: TGTGCCAGCAGGTCCAGGGATGGGGGCACTGAAGCTTTCTTT

J: TRBJ2-2
V: TRBV9
D: TRBD1
size: -
CDR3: CASSFGQGAYTGELFF
DNA: TGTGCCAGCAGCTTCGGACAGGGGGCGTACACCGGGGAGCTGTTTTTT

J: TRBJ1-1
V: TRBV7-9
D: -
size: -
CDR3: CASSTDNMNTEAFF
DNA: TGTGCCAGCAGTACGGACAACATGAACACTGAAGCTTTCTTT

J: TRBJ1-5
V: TRBV3-1
D: -
size: -
CDR3: CASSGSYSNQPQHF
DNA: TGTGCCAGCTCGGGCAGTTATAGCAATCAGCCCCAGCATTTT

J: TRBJ1-5
V: TRBV4-1
D: TRBD1
size: -
CDR3: CASSQVDRGPVPQHF
DNA: TGCGCCAGCAGCCAAGTAGACAGGGGGCCTGTGCCCCAGCATTTT

J: TRBJ1-1
V: TRBV6-5
D: -
size: -
CDR3: CASSRQPGNTEAFF
DNA: TGTGCCAGCAGTCGACAGCCCGGGAACACTGAAGCTTTCTTT

J: TRBJ1-2
V: TRBV7-9
D: -
size: -
CDR3: CASSLAGVEFGYTF
DNA: TGTGCCAGCAGCTTAGCGGGTGTTGAGTTCGGCTACACCTTC

J: TRBJ2-5
V: TRBV5-4
D: TRBD1
size: -
CDR3: CASSSPDRGPQETQYF
DNA: TGTGCCAGCAGCTCACCCGACAGGGGCCCCCAAGAGACCCAGTACTTC

J: TRBJ2-5
V: TRBV12-3/TRBV12-4
D: TRBD2
size: -
CDR3: CASSILAGLQETQYF
DNA: TGTGCCAGCAGCATACTAGCGGGCCTTCAAGAGACCCAGTACTTC

J: TRBJ2-7
V: TRBV9
D: -
size: -
CDR3: CASSVAPGPGGEQYF
DNA: TGTGCCAGCAGCGTCGCGCCGGGACCCGGGGGCGAGCAGTACTTC

J: TRBJ2-1
V: TRBV2
D: TRBD2
size: -
CDR3: CASSVGLARGEQFF
DNA: TGTGCCAGCAGTGTGGGACTAGCGAGAGGCGAGCAGTTCTTC

J: TRBJ1-1
V: TRBV20-1
D: -
size: once
CDR3: CSAKAEAFF
DNA: TGCAGTGCTAAAGCAGAGGCTTTCTTT

J: TRBJ1-5
V: TRBV6-5
D: -
size: -
CDR3: CASRPGWGADQPQHF
DNA: TGTGCCAGCAGACCCGGTTGGGGGGCCGATCAGCCCCAGCATTTT

J: TRBJ1-2
V: TRBV7-9
D: -
size: -
CDR3: CASSLEVAGRGYTF
DNA: TGTGCCAGCAGCTTAGAAGTGGCAGGGAGAGGCTACACCTTC

J: TRBJ2-5
V: TRBV7-3
D: TRBD2
size: once
CDR3: CASSGGVHETQYF
DNA: TGTGCCAGCAGCGGGGGGGTCCACGAGACCCAGTACTTC

J: TRBJ1-1
V: TRBV20-1
D: -
size: -
CDR3: CSASGRVHTEAFF
DNA: TGCAGTGCTAGTGGCCGGGTTCACACTGAAGCTTTCTTT

J: TRBJ1-1
V: TRBV12-3/TRBV12-4
D: -
size: -
CDR3: CASSFQENTEAFF
DNA: TGTGCCAGCAGTTTTCAGGAGAACACTGAAGCTTTCTTT

J: TRBJ2-7
V: TRBV7-2
D: TRBD1
size: -
CDR3: CASSILRTGQGVGEQYF
DNA: TGTGCCAGCAGCATATTGAGAACGGGACAGGGGGTCGGCGAGCAGTACTTC

J: TRBJ1-6
V: TRBV5-4
D: -
size: -
CDR3: CASSSNGRSYNSPLHF
DNA: TGTGCCAGCAGCTCTAACGGACGCAGCTATAATTCACCCCTCCACTTT

J: TRBJ2-7
V: TRBV12-3/TRBV12-4
D: -
size: -
CDR3: CASSFGGVGYEQYF
DNA: TGTGCCAGCAGTTTCGGTGGGGTTGGCTACGAGCAGTACTTC

J: TRBJ2-7
V: TRBV2
D: -
size: -
CDR3: CASRSQAEGEYEQYF
DNA: TGTGCCAGCAGAAGCCAAGCGGAGGGGGAGTACGAGCAGTACTTC

J: TRBJ2-3
V: TRBV3-1
D: -
size: -
CDR3: CASSPSPYTQYF
DNA: TGTGCCAGCAGCCCCTCCCCCTATACGCAGTATTTT

J: TRBJ2-7
V: TRBV20-1
D: -
size: -
CDR3: CSAIRRQSYEQYF
DNA: TGCAGTGCTATCCGGCGGCAATCCTACGAGCAGTACTTC

J: TRBJ2-5
V: TRBV7-6
D: -
size: -
CDR3: CASSAQIGSQETQYF
DNA: TGTGCCAGCAGCGCCCAGATAGGATCTCAAGAGACCCAGTACTTC

J: TRBJ2-5
V: TRBV4-1
D: TRBD2
size: -
CDR3: CASSQDRASGTLGETQYF
DNA: TGCGCCAGCAGCCAAGATCGGGCTAGCGGGACGCTTGGGGAGACCCAGTACTTC

J: TRBJ1-1
V: TRBV20-1
D: -
size: -
CDR3: CSARRGRAGEAFF
DNA: TGCAGTGCTAGGAGAGGGCGTGCCGGTGAAGCTTTCTTT

J: TRBJ2-5
V: TRBV5-1
D: TRBD1
size: -
CDR3: CASSAGQGLRETQYF
DNA: TGCGCCAGCAGCGCTGGACAGGGTCTAAGGGAGACCCAGTACTTC

J: TRBJ2-1
V: TRBV2
D: -
size: -
CDR3: CASSEGRHSYNEQFF
DNA: TGTGCCAGCAGTGAGGGGCGTCACTCCTACAATGAGCAGTTCTTC

J: TRBJ2-1
V: TRBV6-5
D: -
size: -
CDR3: CASRENNEQFF
DNA: TGTGCCAGCAGAGAAAACAATGAGCAGTTCTTC

J: TRBJ1-4
V: TRBV12-3/TRBV12-4
D: TRBD1
size: once
CDR3: CASRRQDGTGEKLFF
DNA: TGTGCCAGCAGACGCCAAGACGGGACAGGTGAAAAACTGTTTTTT

J: TRBJ2-3
V: TRBV12-5
D: -
size: -
CDR3: CASGARSVADTQYF
DNA: TGTGCTAGTGGTGCCCGTAGCGTAGCAGATACGCAGTATTTT

J: TRBJ2-7
V: TRBV29-1
D: -
size: -
CDR3: CSVARPYEQYF
DNA: TGCAGCGTTGCCAGGCCCTACGAGCAGTACTTC

J: TRBJ1-2
V: TRBV30
D: TRBD1
size: -
CDR3: CAWRETGTGLSGYTF
DNA: TGTGCCTGGAGGGAGACCGGGACAGGTTTATCTGGCTACACCTTC

J: TRBJ2-3
V: TRBV29-1
D: -
size: -
CDR3: CSARFSPSSTDTQYF
DNA: TGCAGCGCCCGTTTCTCCCCCTCTAGCACAGATACGCAGTATTTT